One TCR beta chain is described in this entry. Its antigen is currently unknown. Researchers prepared the TCRbeta library using unique molecular identifiers, the study reports. TCRdb reanalysed the PCR reads using MiXCR and keeps one entry per CDR3 protein. The sample has fewer than 550,000 distinct CDR3 sequences, approximately 10% seen once. The CDR3 consists of 17 residues. Trimming took off 2 bases at V and 5 bases at J, with 19 bases between the two ends. The germline V gene has CDR1 MGHRA and CDR2 YSYEKL. The data belong to a study of T-cell reconstitution after alpha-beta-depleted transplantation in children. General study results and limits: Several hundred rapidly expanded clones from non-depleted graft cells reportedly supplied alpha-beta T cells about two months post-transplant. Counts and diversity of T cells one year after transplant came mostly from newly produced T cells. The study traced high day-60 TCRbeta diversity in some patients to surviving recipient T cells and thymic progenitors.

The rearrangement joins TRBV4-1 to TRBJ1-5; TRBD1 might be the D (6 bases). The sample was PBMCs, mostly from graft donor cells, taken 180 days after TCRalphabeta/CD19-depleted stem cell transplant. This clonotype was obtained from a female patient aged 2-10 years who had a stem cell transplant for aplastic anemia, so the T cells may come from the graft donor. CDR3 sequence reads: CASSQPNREGWDQPQHF. In DNA, the CDR3 is TGCGCCAGCAGCCAACCGAACAGGGAGGGATGGGATCAGCCCCAGCATTTT.